This T cell receptor (beta chain) originates from a study of blood T cell repertoires in COVID-19. The method was immunoSEQ multiplex PCR; TCRdb's version includes in-frame clones alone and lacks a portion of them. The table includes tens of thousands of clones, 87% detected once. V gave up 1 base and J gave up 6 bases, with 10 bases separating them. The CDR3 is made up of 14 amino acids. Germline V gene sequence: CDR1 LNHNV, CDR2 YYDKDF (reference sequence). This sequence was found in a woman aged 80 or older with acute or convalescent COVID-19. The material sequenced was peripheral blood. The chain couples TRBV15 to TRBJ2-1; D remains ambiguous. CDR3 DNA sequence: TGTGCCACCAGCAGAGGAGAGGAAGGCAATGAGCAGTTCTTC. Translation: CATSRGEEGNEQFF.